This T cell receptor beta chain was identified during a study of glioma-infiltrating T cells. As for the study in general: Target coverage was about 4- to 10-fold for 850,000 to 1,000,000 blood T cells.

Findings and limits, study-wide: CDR3 overlap between tissue and blood was very small. A blood CDR3 motif signature was depleted in highly divergent patients.

TCR alpha and beta CDR3 regions were amplified from RNA using iRepertoire nested multiplex PCR. TCRdb fed the multiplex PCR reads into MiXCR, producing one record per CDR3 protein. The sample contains about 410,000 distinct CDR3 sequences, roughly 41% of which appear only once. Only one count was recorded for this clonotype. The antigen is undetermined. Sequencing was done on a sample of glioma tissue, nonneoplastic brain tissue, or PBMCs (not recorded which). The sequence came from a human donor with low-grade glioma or glioblastoma, undergoing nonglioma brain surgery, or in good health (not recorded which).

This CDR3 reads CGSISGAGSDTEAFF. CDR3 in DNA: TGCGGTTCCATCAGTGGGGCAGGGAGTGACACTGAAGCTTTCTTT. The chain recombines TRBV20-1 with TRBJ1-1; maybe TRBD1 (5 bases). Germline V gene data show CDR1 as DFQATT and CDR2 as SNEGSKA (reference sequence). The CDR3 spans 15 residues.